These 14 T cell receptor beta chains were sequenced from one sample in a study of post-analysis software for immune sequencing data. General study points: There were roughly 5 TRBV segments more frequent in patients than controls, and TRBV5-6, TRBV5-1 and TRBV20-1 were among them.

Each TCR beta cDNA library carried unique molecular identifiers. TCRdb reanalysed the PCR reads using MiXCR and keeps one entry per CDR3 protein. Seen here are about 760,000 distinct CDR3 sequences, roughly 27% observed once, and the top ten hold around 0.55%. Which antigens these TCRs recognize remains unknown. Material: blood. These receptors all stem from a girl aged 10 to 17 with multiple sclerosis.

The chain uses TRBV6-6 and TRBJ2-2; TRBD2 aligns across 11 bases. The CDR3 is 14 amino acids. Germline assignment: CDR1 MNHNY and CDR2 SVGAGI (reference sequence). Germline trimming cut 5 bases from V and 5 bases from J; bases unmatched to any gene: 1. The CDR3, as DNA: TGTGCCAGCAGTCCTAGCGGGAGGACCGGGGAGCTGTTTTTT. This sequence encodes CASSPSGRTGELFF.

V gene TRBV6-5 combines with J gene TRBJ2-3; tentative D call: TRBD1 (5 bases). Germline V gene lookup returns CDR1 MNHEY and CDR2 SVGAGI. V was shortened by 7 bases and J by 6 bases, with 11 bases between the two germline ends. The CDR3 contains 12 residues. CDR3: CASKGPGDTQYF. The CDR3 DNA reads TGTGCCAGCAAGGGGCCCGGGGATACGCAGTATTTT.

The chain recombines TRBV9 with TRBJ2-1, with D possibly being TRBD2 (5 bases). Gene TRBJ2-7 matches the end of the DNA better, so the J call may be wrong. Per the germline V gene, CDR1 is SGDLS and CDR2 is YYNGEE. This CDR3 has 16 residues. Here the CDR3 reads CASSARDLSSYNEQYF. CDR3 DNA: TGTGCCAGCAGCGCCCGGGATCTCAGCTCCTACAATGAGCAGTACTTC.

As to this clonotype: Relative to the germline gene, one junction end is altered; a read error may explain this. V is TRBV10-3 and J is TRBJ2-3; a weak D match, TRBD1 (5 bases). The end of the DNA aligns better with TRBJ1-5, so the J call may be wrong. Looked up from germline, CDR1 is ENHRY and CDR2 is SYGVKD. This CDR3 has 16 residues. The CDR3 DNA reads as TGTGTCATCAGTGAAACTTGGGGGAGTAGCACAGATACGCAGCATTTT. This translates into CVISETWGSSTDTQHF.

CDR3 protein: CASSQDLAGNQPQHF. The DNA for the CDR3 is TGCGCCAGCAGCCAAGATCTCGCTGGCAATCAGCCCCAGCATTTT. This chain joins TRBV4-3 and TRBJ1-5, with D hard to call. This CDR3 region has 15 residues. Germline CDR1 reads LGHNA; CDR2 reads YSLEER. V shed 0 bases and J shed 2 bases, with 8 bases lying between them.

This clonotype was seen only a few times. The CDR3 loop is CASRLGAGEQYF. In DNA form, the CDR3 reads TGTGCCAGTAGGCTGGGAGCCGGAGAGCAGTACTTC. The chain combines TRBV19 with TRBJ2-7; D possibly corresponds to TRBD2 (5 bases). The V end lost 6 bases, the J end lost 7 bases, and 13 bases lay between the germline ends. The CDR3 extends over 12 amino acids. Germline assignment: CDR1 LNHDA and CDR2 SQIVND (reference sequence). Based on the CDR3 plus reference TRBV19 and TRBJ2-7, the full variable domain is DGGITQSPKYLFRKEGQNVTLSCEQNLNHDAMYWYRQDPGQGLRLIYYSQIVNDFQKGDIAEGYSVSREKKESFPLTVTSAQKNPTAFYLCASRLGAGEQYFGPGTRLTVT.

This clonotype showed up many times. V and J are TRBV12-3 or TRBV12-4 and TRBJ2-3; the match to TRBD2 covers 7 bases. The J segment lost 1 base and the V segment lost 3 bases, leaving 1 base of the junction unmatched. This CDR3 region has 14 residues. The CDR3 coding sequence is TGTGCCAGCAGTTTTCTAGCGGGCACAGATACGCAGTATTTT. It specifies CASSFLAGTDTQYF.

The chain joins TRBV9 to TRBJ2-2, with a weak D call TRBD2 (6 bases). In germline, CDR1 is SGDLS, CDR2 YYNGEE. Deletions cut 0 bases from V and 7 bases from J, with 13 bases between. CDR3 size: 15 residues. The CDR3 loop reads CASSVGRVRDGELFF. The CDR3, as DNA: TGTGCCAGCAGCGTAGGGAGGGTGAGGGACGGGGAGCTGTTTTTT.

This clonotype was counted at least ten times. The gene calls are TRBV5-1 and TRBJ2-7; D gene ambiguous. The CDR3 length is 17 residues. Germline V lookup: CDR1 SGHRS, CDR2 YFSETQ. V dropped 4 bases and J dropped 5 bases, with 25 bases sitting between them. The CDR3 region is CASSSRLIYIFVHEQYF. CDR3 coding DNA: TGCGCCAGCAGCAGTAGACTCATCTACATCTTTGTCCACGAGCAGTACTTC.

V usage is TRBV5-1 and J usage is TRBJ2-3; D gene unclear. With 4 bases removed from V and 5 bases from J, the gap between germline ends came to 8 bases. Germline CDR1 reads SGHRS; CDR2 reads YFSETQ. This CDR3 spans 12 amino acids. The CDR3 loop is CASSLYVDTQYF. For the CDR3, the DNA is TGCGCCAGCAGCCTATACGTAGATACGCAGTATTTT.

This clonotype was picked up a small number of times. The V gene is TRBV28, the J gene TRBJ1-5; D is unclear. Germline assignment: CDR1 MDHEN and CDR2 SYDVKM. This CDR3 is 13 amino acids long. Trimming stripped 6 bases from V and 4 bases from J, with 10 bases between. CDR3 coding DNA: TGTGCCAGCAGCCTGGGAATTAATCAGCCCCAGCATTTT. It is translated as CASSLGINQPQHF.

The rearrangement links TRBV12-3 or TRBV12-4 to TRBJ2-2, with unresolved D. The CDR3 contains 13 residues. Trimming took 6 bases from V and 8 from J, leaving 13 bases between them. The DNA for the CDR3 is TGTGCCAGCAGCTCACTAATCAGGGGGGAGCTGTTTTTT. It specifies CASSSLIRGELFF.

This clonotype was seen a few times. The V and J genes are TRBV9 and TRBJ2-5; the match to TRBD1 covers 8 bases. Germline trimming cut 7 bases from V and 1 base from J; bases unmatched to any gene: 3. The germline V gene has CDR1 SGDLS and CDR2 YYNGEE. The CDR3 sequence is 13 residues long. The CDR3 DNA sequence: TGTGCCAGCGGGGGGACAGGCCAAGAGACCCAGTACTTC. This sequence encodes CASGGTGQETQYF.

The chain couples TRBV2 to TRBJ2-7, with 8 nucleotides matching TRBD2. The CDR3 extends over 16 amino acids. Germline-derived CDR1 and CDR2 are SNHLY and FYNNEI. The trim removed 7 bases at V and 5 bases at J, leaving 16 bases unmatched. DNA for the CDR3: TGTGCCAGCACCCCCTCCCGGAGCGGGAGCCGGAACGAGCAGTACTTC. Protein sequence: CASTPSRSGSRNEQYF.